Listed below are T cell receptor beta chains from one sample, sequenced in a study of OX40 agonist ivuxolimab in advanced cancers. Using immunoSEQ multiplex PCR, the repertoire was profiled, and TCRdb retains in-frame clones only, with some absent. The table includes over 150,000 clones, under 95% detected once. Sample: CD4+ or CD8+ T cells sorted from blood, taken in a trial of the OX40 agonist ivuxolimab. These receptors all come from an adult with an advanced solid tumor such as melanoma, head and neck, liver or kidney cancer. The CDR3 runs from the conserved cysteine through the conserved F or W. D genes are given only for firm matches.

V gene	D gene	J gene	CDR3 DNA	CDR3 protein
TRBV4-2	.	TRBJ2-7	TGTGCCAGCAGCCAAGAAGGGTTCGGCTCCTACGAGCAGTACTTC	CASSQEGFGSYEQYF
TRBV15	.	TRBJ1-2	TGTGCCACCAGCAGCAGGACAGCTAACTATGGCTACACCTTC	CATSSRTANYGYTF
TRBV6-5	TRBD2	TRBJ2-7	TGTGCCAGCAGTTACCCGGGGGAGGGCCGGACCTACGAGCAGTACTTC	CASSYPGEGRTYEQYF
TRBV20-1	.	TRBJ2-7	TGCAGTGCTGGGATCGGCGAGCAGTACTTC	CSAGIGEQYF
TRBV11-2	TRBD1	TRBJ2-1	TGTGCCAGCAGCTCGTACAGGGGACGCTCCTACAATGAGCAGTTCTTC	CASSSYRGRSYNEQFF
TRBV29-1	.	TRBJ2-3	TGCAGCGTTGAGGGGGGCTCCACAGATACGCAGTATTTT	CSVEGGSTDTQYF
TRBV5-8	.	TRBJ2-5	TGTGCCAGCAGCTTGGGGGTTCAAGAGACCCAGTACTTC	CASSLGVQETQYF
TRBV6-5	.	TRBJ1-2	TGTGCCAGCAACAGGGCAGGTTGGGATGGCTACACCTTC	CASNRAGWDGYTF
TRBV4-3	TRBD1	TRBJ1-6	TGCGCCAGCAGCCAAACGACGGACAGGAATAATTCACCCCTCCACTTT	CASSQTTDRNNSPLHF
TRBV19	.	TRBJ2-7	TGTGCCAGTTCTCGGGACGGGTCCTACGAGCAGTACTTC	CASSRDGSYEQYF